The 21 T cell receptor beta chains given below trace back to one sample, sequenced in a study of CD8 T cell repertoires and HIV-1 epitope variants. No cognate antigen is known for these TCRs. The protocol was immunoSEQ multiplex PCR, while the TCRdb copy is restricted to in-frame clones and leaves out a portion. The sample gives about 5,000 clones, around 67% of which show up once; around 40% is in the top ten. Sequencing input: cultured CD8+ T cells derived from PBMCs. Receptors were obtained from a male donor with HIV.

The V gene is TRBV4-1, the J gene TRBJ2-2; 7 bases map to TRBD2. From germline, CDR1 is MGHRA and CDR2 YSYEKL. The junction had 15 bases not matched to a gene; V was cut back by 0 bases and J by 5 bases. The CDR3 covers 19 residues. In nucleotides, the CDR3 is TGCGCCAGCAGCCAAGACCCAGTGTCCTCTAGCGGCTGGACCGGGGAGCTGTTTTTT. Amino acid sequence: CASSQDPVSSSGWTGELFF.

The chain carries TRBV18 and TRBJ2-1; TRBD2 matches at 11 bases. After removal of 3 bases from V and 3 bases from J, the junction contained 7 bases not matched to a gene. The CDR3 runs 17 residues. Germline V lookup: CDR1 KGHSH, CDR2 LQKENI. CDR3 coding DNA: TGTGCCAGCTCACCTCGACCCGGGACTAGCGGCTACAATGAGCAGTTCTTC. Protein product: CASSPRPGTSGYNEQFF. Complete variable domain (other parts from reference TRBV18 and TRBJ2-1): NAGVMQNPRHLVRRRGQEARLRCSPMKGHSHVYWYRQLPEEGLKFMVYLQKENIIDESGMPKERFSAEFPKEGPSILRIQQVVRGDSAAYFCASSPRPGTSGYNEQFFGPGTRLTVL.

The rearrangement links TRBV30 to TRBJ2-2; 9 bases map to TRBD1. Germline V lookup: CDR1 GTSNPN, CDR2 SVGIG (reference sequence). This CDR3 region has 13 residues. CDR3 region: CAKDRGNTGELFF. CDR3 DNA sequence: TGTGCAAAGGACAGGGGGAACACCGGGGAGCTGTTTTTT.

This chain connects TRBV9 to TRBJ1-3; tentatively, D is TRBD1 (5 bases). The ends were cut back, 3 bases at V and 0 bases at J, with 16 bases in the middle. CDR3 length equals 17 residues. Germline V lookup: CDR1 SGDLS, CDR2 YYNGEE. The CDR3 loop is CASSEGGGDYSGNTIYF. CDR3 in DNA: TGTGCCAGCAGCGAGGGTGGGGGGGACTACTCTGGAAACACCATATATTTT.

The gene calls are TRBV6-5 and TRBJ2-7; D is uncertain. The CDR3 has 14 residues. V was trimmed by 2 bases and J by 6 bases, leaving 14 bases between them. CDR1 MNHEY and CDR2 SVGAGI come from the germline V gene. The chain's CDR3 is CASSYGTAPIEQYF. The CDR3 DNA reads as TGTGCCAGCAGTTACGGAACCGCCCCGATCGAGCAGTACTTC.

Only a few counts were recorded for this clone. V gene TRBV5-4 combines with J gene TRBJ1-5, with 10 positions matching TRBD1. Per germline, CDR1 SGHNT and CDR2 YYREEE (reference sequence). This CDR3 comprises 15 residues. Trimming cost V 4 bases and J 1 base; bases outside gene matches: 2. The CDR3 DNA follows: TGTGCCAGCAGCCTGGACAGGGGGAGCAATCAGCCCCAGCATTTT. Translating it yields CASSLDRGSNQPQHF.

This clone was observed a handful of times. V usage is TRBV5-1 and J usage is TRBJ2-7; D possibly corresponds to TRBD2 (5 bases). The CDR3 loop spans 15 amino acids. Deletions cut 6 bases from V and 0 bases from J, with 16 bases between. The germline V gene encodes CDR1 SGHRS and CDR2 YFSETQ. The CDR3 here is CASNPLALGSYEQYF. DNA of the CDR3: TGCGCCAGCAACCCCTTAGCGCTAGGCTCCTACGAGCAGTACTTC.

This clone was seen a handful of times. This sequence joins TRBV7-9 and TRBJ1-4; D is ambiguous. From germline, CDR1 is SEHNR and CDR2 FQNEAQ (reference sequence). This CDR3 is 11 amino acids long. The germline V and J ends were trimmed by 4 bases and 6 bases, with 3 bases remaining between them. CDR3 protein: CASSWDEKLFF. CDR3 coding DNA: TGTGCCAGCAGCTGGGATGAAAAACTGTTTTTT.

This rearrangement joins TRBV2 to TRBJ1-1; D is undetermined. Germline CDR1 reads SNHLY; CDR2 reads FYNNEI. The CDR3 contains 11 residues. Trimming removed 3 bases at V and 5 bases at J, with 4 bases between. The CDR3 DNA is TGTGCCAGCAGTGATGATACTGAAGCTTTCTTT. Its translation: CASSDDTEAFF.

The chain couples TRBV27 to TRBJ1-2; D call uncertain. Between the trimmed V and J ends, which lost 0 bases and 0 bases, there was a span of 8 bases. The CDR3 contains 15 residues. Germline V gene sequence: CDR1 MNHEY, CDR2 SMNVEV (reference sequence). CDR3 bases: TGTGCCAGCAGTTTATCGGTCGGAGCTAACTATGGCTACACCTTC. This translates into CASSLSVGANYGYTF.

This clone appeared a few times. CDR3 DNA: TGTGCCAGCAGTTACCGGACAGGCTCCTACGAGCAGTACTTC. Its translation: CASSYRTGSYEQYF. The chain joins TRBV6-5 to TRBJ2-7, with TRBD1 identical over 7 bases. CDR3 length: 14 residues. The trim removed 2 bases at V and 0 bases at J, leaving 1 base unmatched. Per the germline V gene, CDR1 is MNHEY and CDR2 is SVGAGI.

V gene TRBV5-3 combines with J gene TRBJ1-6; D gene unclear. TRBV5-3 is an ORF, and what it does is uncertain. The CDR3 contains 17 residues. V was clipped by 5 bases and J by 5 bases, with 20 bases between them. The CDR3, as DNA: TGTGCCAGAAGACCAGAAGGGCTGCTAAGAGATAATTCACCCCTCCACTTT. Amino acid sequence: CARRPEGLLRDNSPLHF.

The chain uses TRBV10-1 and TRBJ1-5, with 10 bases that match TRBD1. The CDR3 has 18 residues. Germline V gives CDR1 WNHNN, CDR2 SYGVQD (reference sequence). With V trimmed by 10 bases and J by 0 bases, 15 bases remained unmatched. CDR3 coding DNA: TGCGCCATACTGGTGCCGGGACAGGGGTCTGATAGCAATCAGCCCCAGCATTTT. Protein product: CAILVPGQGSDSNQPQHF.

The J gene is TRBJ2-1, the V gene TRBV28; 11 positions match TRBD2. CDR1 is MDHEN and CDR2 is SYDVKM in the germline V gene. J was trimmed by 8 bases and V by 2 bases; bases with no gene match: 2. This CDR3 has 14 amino acids. The CDR3 bases are TGTGCCAGCAGTTTAACTAGCGGGAGTTATGAGCAGTTCTTC. Translating it yields CASSLTSGSYEQFF.

In this sample, this clone turned up once. The rearrangement uses TRBV27 and TRBJ2-1; D is unresolved. The V end was cut by 3 bases, the J end by 16 bases, with 10 bases between. CDR1 and CDR2 from the germline V gene are MNHEY and SMNVEV (reference sequence). CDR3 length: 10 amino acids. The CDR3 nucleotides are TGTGCCAGCAGTTTTAGGCCTACCTTCTTC. This gives the protein CASSFRPTFF.

V usage is TRBV28 and J usage is TRBJ2-1; 13 positions agree with TRBD2. Germline CDR1 reads MDHEN; CDR2 reads SYDVKM. The V gene end was trimmed by 9 bases and the J gene end by 8 bases; junction bases not matched to a gene: 13. This CDR3 is 16 amino acids long. The DNA for the CDR3 is TGTGCCAGTCGCAAAACCGGGACTAGCGGGATCTATGAGCAGTTCTTC. It is translated as CASRKTGTSGIYEQFF.

J is TRBJ1-4 and V is TRBV5-4; tentatively, D is TRBD1 (6 bases). V lost 4 bases to trimming and J lost 8 bases, with 24 bases between them. There are 17 residues in the CDR3. Per germline, CDR1 SGHNT and CDR2 YYREEE (reference sequence). The CDR3, as DNA: TGTGCCAGCAGCCTACTTTCGGGGGGCGAAGAGGGAGAAAAACTGTTTTTT. It yields the protein CASSLLSGGEEGEKLFF. The full variable domain, rest sourced from reference TRBV5-4 and TRBJ1-4, is ETGVTQSPTHLIKTRGQQVTLRCSSQSGHNTVSWYQQALGQGPQFIFQYYREEENGRGNFPPRFSGLQFPNYSSELNVNALELDDSALYLCASSLLSGGEEGEKLFFGSGTQLSVL.

The V and J genes are TRBV29-1 and TRBJ2-1; 8 bases align to TRBD2. CDR1 SQVTM and CDR2 ANQGSEA come from the germline V gene. This CDR3 is built from 13 residues. V trimming: 7 bases; J trimming: 5 bases; junction bases outside the gene matches: 7. CDR3: CSAPGLENNEQFF. For the CDR3, the DNA is TGCAGCGCACCGGGACTAGAAAACAATGAGCAGTTCTTC.

This clone turned up a few times. The chain joins TRBV6-5 to TRBJ2-1; a possible D gene is TRBD1 (6 bases). The germline CDR1 and CDR2 sequences are MNHEY and SVGAGI. The CDR3 spans 15 residues. V lost 2 bases, J lost 8 bases, and 16 bases lay in between. The CDR3 loop is CASSYGGRGYDEQFF. In DNA form, the CDR3 reads TGTGCCAGCAGTTACGGGGGCAGGGGTTATGATGAGCAGTTCTTC.

This chain connects TRBV13 to TRBJ1-1, with D uncertain. Trimming removed 5 bases from V and 0 bases from J, with 19 bases in between. This CDR3 region has 17 residues. CDR1 is PRHDT and CDR2 is FYEKMQ in the germline V gene (reference sequence). The chain's CDR3 is CASSQTGGSGMNTEAFF. As DNA, the CDR3 is TGTGCCAGCAGCCAAACCGGAGGGTCTGGCATGAACACTGAAGCTTTCTTT.

This clone was counted a few times. The chain has TRBV25-1 and TRBJ2-1, with D hard to call. Trimming pared 5 bases from V and 9 bases from J, leaving 8 bases between. This CDR3 comprises 11 residues. CDR1 and CDR2 (germline): MGHDK, SYGVNS. For the CDR3, the DNA is TGTGCCAGCAGTCGGCTCGGTGAGCAGTTCTTC. It codes for CASSRLGEQFF.